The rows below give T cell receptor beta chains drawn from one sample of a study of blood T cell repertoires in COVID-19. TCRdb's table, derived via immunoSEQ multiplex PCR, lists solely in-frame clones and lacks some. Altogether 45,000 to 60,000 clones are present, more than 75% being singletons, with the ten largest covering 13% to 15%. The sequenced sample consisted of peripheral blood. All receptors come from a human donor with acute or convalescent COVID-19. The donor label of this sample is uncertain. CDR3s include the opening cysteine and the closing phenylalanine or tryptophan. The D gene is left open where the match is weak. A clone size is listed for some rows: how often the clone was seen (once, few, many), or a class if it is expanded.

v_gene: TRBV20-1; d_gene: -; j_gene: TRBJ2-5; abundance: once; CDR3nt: TGCAGTATGCTCGGGGAGACCCAGTACTTC; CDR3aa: CSMLGETQYF
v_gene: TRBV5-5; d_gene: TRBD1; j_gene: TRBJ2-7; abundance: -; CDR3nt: TGTGCCAGCAGCAGAACCGGGACAGGGCCCTACGAGCAGTACTTC; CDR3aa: CASSRTGTGPYEQYF
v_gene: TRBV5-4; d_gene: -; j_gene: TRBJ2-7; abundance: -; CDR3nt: TGTGCCAGCAGCCCCCGACTTGACTCCTACGAGCAGTACTTC; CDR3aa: CASSPRLDSYEQYF
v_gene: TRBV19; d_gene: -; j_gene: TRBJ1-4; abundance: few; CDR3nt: TGTGCCAGTAGTATAGGGCAGGCCTTCGAAAAACTGTTTTTT; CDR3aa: CASSIGQAFEKLFF
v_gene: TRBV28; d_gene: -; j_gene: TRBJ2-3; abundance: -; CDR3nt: TGTGCCAGCAGTTCGGGACTTAGGCTAGATACGCAGTATTTT; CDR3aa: CASSSGLRLDTQYF
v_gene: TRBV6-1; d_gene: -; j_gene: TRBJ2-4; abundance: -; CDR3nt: TGTGCCAGCAGTGGTCCGACTAGATCGGCCAAAAACATTCAGTACTTC; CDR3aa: CASSGPTRSAKNIQYF
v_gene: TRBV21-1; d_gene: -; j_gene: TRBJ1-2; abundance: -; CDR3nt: TGTGCCAGCAGCAAAGGCGGGGGATACGGCTACACCTTC; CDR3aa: CASSKGGGYGYTF
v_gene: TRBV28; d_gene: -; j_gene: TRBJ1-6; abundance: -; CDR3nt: TGTGCCAGCAGTACGCCGGGGAGCTCCTATAATTCACCCCTCCACTTT; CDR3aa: CASSTPGSSYNSPLHF
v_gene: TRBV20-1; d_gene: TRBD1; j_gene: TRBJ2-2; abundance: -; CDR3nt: TGCAGTGCTAGTAGGGGGACAGGGGGCTTCGGGGAGCTGTTTTTT; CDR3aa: CSASRGTGGFGELFF
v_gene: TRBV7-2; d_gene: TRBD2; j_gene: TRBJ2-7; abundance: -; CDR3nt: TGTGCCAGCAGCTTAGCGGGGACTAGCGGAACCTACGAGCAGTACTTC; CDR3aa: CASSLAGTSGTYEQYF
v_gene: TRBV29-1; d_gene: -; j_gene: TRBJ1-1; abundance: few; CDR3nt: TGCAGCGTTGGACAGATGAACACTGAAGCTTTCTTT; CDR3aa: CSVGQMNTEAFF
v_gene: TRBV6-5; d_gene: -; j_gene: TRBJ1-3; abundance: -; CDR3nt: TGTGCCAGCAGCCTATACTACTCTGGAAACACCATATATTTT; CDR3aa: CASSLYYSGNTIYF
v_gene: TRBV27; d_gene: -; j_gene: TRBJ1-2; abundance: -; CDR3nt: TGTGCCAGCAGTTTATACGGGTCCAACTATGGCTACACCTTC; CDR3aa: CASSLYGSNYGYTF
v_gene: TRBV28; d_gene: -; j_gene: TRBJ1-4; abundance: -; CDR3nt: TGTGCCAGCAGTCCGCGGGCCTCAACTAATGAAAAACTGTTTTTT; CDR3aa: CASSPRASTNEKLFF
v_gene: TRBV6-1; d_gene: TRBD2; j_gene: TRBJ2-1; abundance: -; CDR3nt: TGTGCCAGCAGTGAAAACCTAGCGGGAGGCTACAATGAGCAGTTCTTC; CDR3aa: CASSENLAGGYNEQFF
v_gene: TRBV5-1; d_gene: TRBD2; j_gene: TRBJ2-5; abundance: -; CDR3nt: TGCGCCAGCAGCTTGTTTAGCGGGGACCAAAGGACCCAGTACTTC; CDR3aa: CASSLFSGDQRTQYF